The 25 T cell receptor beta chains below come from one sample, sequenced in a study of beta chain features in type 1 diabetes. The study reverse transcribed the entire isolated RNA, so it sequenced expressed TCRB transcripts. Produced via immunoSEQ multiplex PCR; TCRdb's table is partial and in-frame only. In the table there are a few hundred thousand clones, about 15% of which are singletons. Sequencing was done on a sample of naive CD4+ T cells from blood. The origin of the receptors is a woman under 30 in good health.

The J gene is TRBJ2-1, the V gene TRBV19; D may be TRBD2 (5 bases). V gave up 8 bases and J gave up 0 bases, with 11 bases separating them. Germline-derived CDR1 and CDR2 are LNHDA and SQIVND (reference sequence). The CDR3 consists of 14 residues. This CDR3 reads CASGSRGSYNEQFF. The CDR3 region has the DNA TGTGCCAGTGGCAGTCGGGGCTCCTACAATGAGCAGTTCTTC.

This clone was counted only a few times. The V gene is TRBV4-1, the J gene TRBJ1-5; TRBD1 matches 7 bases. CDR1 MGHRA and CDR2 YSYEKL come from the germline V gene. This CDR3 contains 14 residues. Losses at the gene ends were 4 bases for V and 2 bases for J; bases not matched to a gene: 2. CDR3 in DNA: TGCGCCAGCAGCCGAGGGACAGGCAATCAGCCCCAGCATTTT. Its protein product is CASSRGTGNQPQHF.

The V and J genes are TRBV18 and TRBJ1-1; 7 nucleotides match TRBD1. The CDR3 covers 16 residues. The germline CDR1 and CDR2 sequences are KGHSH and LQKENI. With 0 bases clipped from V and 1 base from J, the junction kept 5 bases outside the gene matches. This CDR3 reads CASSPPRQGPNTEAFF. CDR3 bases: TGTGCCAGCTCACCACCGCGACAGGGACCGAACACTGAAGCTTTCTTT.

J is TRBJ2-5 and V is TRBV18, with 9 positions matching TRBD1. The V gene end was trimmed by 3 bases and the J gene end by 4 bases; junction bases not matched to a gene: 6. This CDR3 is built from 15 residues. CDR1 and CDR2 (germline): KGHSH, LQKENI. CDR3 residues: CASSPLQDRGETQYF. In nucleotides, the CDR3 is TGTGCCAGCTCACCTTTACAGGACAGGGGAGAGACCCAGTACTTC.

A few counts support this clone. The V and J genes are TRBV23-1 and TRBJ1-5; D unclear. Being an ORF, TRBV23-1 has a function that is uncertain. The CDR3 totals 16 residues. The V gene lost 0 bases and the J gene lost 0 bases, with 9 bases spanning the gap. CDR3 nucleotide sequence: TGCGCCAGCAGTCAATCGAGGTCCAGTAGCAATCAGCCCCAGCATTTT. This codes for CASSQSRSSSNQPQHF.

This sequence joins TRBV20-1 and TRBJ2-3; D call uncertain. There are 11 residues in the CDR3. The germline gives CDR1 DFQATT, CDR2 SNEGSKA (reference sequence). The CDR3: CSLDRTDTQYF. The CDR3 nucleotides are TGCAGCCTTGATAGAACAGATACGCAGTATTTT.

This clone has more than one count but fewer than ten. This chain uses TRBV9 with TRBJ2-7; no clear D gene. The germline V gene encodes CDR1 SGDLS and CDR2 YYNGEE. The CDR3 is made up of 14 amino acids. With 0 bases removed from V and 6 bases from J, the gap between germline ends came to 13 bases. CDR3 loop: CASSVDNSPVEQYF. CDR3 coding DNA: TGTGCCAGCAGCGTAGATAACAGTCCCGTCGAGCAGTACTTC. Full variable domain (missing parts from reference TRBV9 and TRBJ2-7): DSGVTQTPKHLITATGQRVTLRCSPRSGDLSVYWYQQSLDQGLQFLIQYYNGEERAKGNILERFSAQQFPDLHSELNLSSLELGDSALYFCASSVDNSPVEQYFGPGTRLTVT.

This chain joins TRBV2 and TRBJ2-7; 10 bases agree with TRBD1. Germline values: CDR1 SNHLY, CDR2 FYNNEI. The CDR3 runs to 17 residues. Trimming removed 1 base from V and 3 bases from J; junction bases left unmatched: 9. CDR3 in amino acids: CASSEEGPRTGGYEQYF. The DNA for the CDR3 is TGTGCCAGCAGTGAAGAAGGTCCTAGGACAGGGGGCTACGAGCAGTACTTC.

This chain uses TRBV5-4 with TRBJ2-1; a weak D match, TRBD2 (6 bases). Trimming removed 4 bases from V and 10 bases from J, with 15 bases in between. There are 13 residues in the CDR3. Germline values: CDR1 SGHNT, CDR2 YYREEE (reference sequence). The CDR3 sequence is CASSPRGDEEQFF. The DNA of the CDR3 is TGTGCCAGCAGCCCCCGCGGGGACGAGGAGCAGTTCTTC.

This chain connects TRBV11-1 to TRBJ1-1; 8 bases agree with TRBD1. CDR1 and CDR2 from the germline V gene are SGHAT and FQDESV (reference sequence). V lost 5 bases and J lost 4; bases outside the gene matches: 12. The CDR3 contains 16 residues. CDR3 in amino acids: CASSPSGDRGSTEAFF. CDR3 in DNA: TGTGCCAGCAGCCCAAGCGGTGACAGGGGTTCCACTGAAGCTTTCTTT.

This clone was observed a few times. The chain uses TRBV11-2 and TRBJ2-5; 8 bases are a match to TRBD2. The germline V gene has CDR1 SGHAT and CDR2 FQNNGV. Trimming removed 5 bases from V and 3 bases from J; junction bases left unmatched: 11. The CDR3 spans 16 residues. The DNA of the CDR3 is TGTGCCAGCAGCCGGATCAGGACTAGCCGAGAAGAGACCCAGTACTTC. Its protein is CASSRIRTSREETQYF. The full variable domain, completed using reference TRBV11-2 and TRBJ2-5, is EAGVAQSPRYKIIEKRQSVAFWCNPISGHATLYWYQQILGQGPKLLIQFQNNGVVDDSQLPKDRFSAERLKGVDSTLKIQPAKLEDSAVYLCASSRIRTSREETQYFGPGTRLLVL.

The chain combines TRBV11-2 with TRBJ2-5; 8 bases are a match to TRBD1. This CDR3 comprises 16 residues. Germline values: CDR1 SGHAT, CDR2 FQNNGV. The V and J ends lost 4 bases and 5 bases, in that order; junction bases with no gene match: 12. Here the CDR3 reads CASSSRSRGRGETQYF. As DNA, the CDR3 is TGTGCCAGCAGCTCCCGTTCCAGGGGGCGAGGGGAGACCCAGTACTTC. The whole variable domain, remainder taken from reference TRBV11-2 and TRBJ2-5, is EAGVAQSPRYKIIEKRQSVAFWCNPISGHATLYWYQQILGQGPKLLIQFQNNGVVDDSQLPKDRFSAERLKGVDSTLKIQPAKLEDSAVYLCASSSRSRGRGETQYFGPGTRLLVL.

This clone has a single count. The V gene is TRBV30, the J gene TRBJ1-3, with 8 bases lining up with TRBD1. This CDR3 has 13 residues. With V trimmed by 3 bases and J by 8 bases, 6 bases remained unmatched. Per germline, CDR1 GTSNPN and CDR2 SVGIG (reference sequence). The CDR3 DNA reads as TGTGCCTGGAGGACAGGGGTTTGGGACACCATATATTTT. Amino acid sequence: CAWRTGVWDTIYF.

This rearrangement joins TRBV29-1 to TRBJ2-1; 11 bases map to TRBD2. The germline V gene encodes CDR1 SQVTM and CDR2 ANQGSEA. This CDR3 has 14 amino acids. J lost 8 bases, V lost 7 bases, and 10 bases had no gene match. In DNA form, the CDR3 reads TGCAGCGCTAAACTAGCGGGAGTATTTGATGAGCAGTTCTTC. Its translation: CSAKLAGVFDEQFF.

This chain uses TRBV7-8 with TRBJ1-2; 7 positions match TRBD1. The CDR3 totals 15 residues. The germline CDR1 and CDR2 sequences are SGHVS and FQNEAQ. Unmatched junction bases numbered 6, after V lost 5 bases and J lost 0 bases. The CDR3 nucleotides read TGTGCCAGCAGCCTAGACAGGGCTTCTAACTATGGCTACACCTTC. This gives the protein CASSLDRASNYGYTF.

The chain joins TRBV5-1 to TRBJ2-2; 10 positions match TRBD2. The CDR3 has 17 amino acids. Trimming at V came to 1 base and at J to 7 bases, leaving 10 bases not matched to a gene. CDR1 and CDR2 from the germline V gene are SGHRS and YFSETQ. The CDR3 nucleotides are TGCGCCAGCAGCTTGCTGCTAGCGGGAGAACTAGGCGGGGAGCTGTTTTTT. This codes for CASSLLLAGELGGELFF.

The rearrangement uses TRBV6-6 and TRBJ2-7; TRBD1 matches 7 bases. The CDR3 contains 13 residues. Germline CDR1 and CDR2: MNHNY and SVGAGI (reference sequence). Trimming cost V 7 bases and J 7 bases; bases outside gene matches: 10. CDR3 residues: CASTLQGLEEQYF. CDR3 coding DNA: TGTGCCAGCACTTTACAGGGGTTGGAGGAGCAGTACTTC.

This clone was found a few times. The rearrangement uses TRBV20-1 and TRBJ2-3; no reliable D call. The CDR3 loop spans 11 amino acids. CDR1 and CDR2 (germline): DFQATT, SNEGSKA (reference sequence). Trimming took 0 bases from V and 5 from J, leaving 3 bases between them. This CDR3 reads CSARDLDTQYF. CDR3 bases: TGCAGTGCTAGAGATCTAGATACGCAGTATTTT.

This clone was observed a handful of times. CDR3 sequence (DNA): TGCAGCGTTGACGGAGGGGCGGCAGGGCTAGCCAAAAACATTCAGTACTTC. Protein sequence: CSVDGGAAGLAKNIQYF. This chain connects TRBV29-1 to TRBJ2-4; weak D call: TRBD2 (6 bases). Germline V gene lookup returns CDR1 SQVTM and CDR2 ANQGSEA. The CDR3 consists of 17 residues. V lost 3 bases and J lost 0, with 18 bases in between.

This clone appeared a few times. The rearrangement uses TRBV9 and TRBJ1-1, with D possibly matching TRBD1 (5 bases). The CDR3 sequence is 14 residues long. The germline gives CDR1 SGDLS, CDR2 YYNGEE. Trimming took 0 bases from V and 2 from J, leaving 8 bases between them. CDR3 nucleotide sequence: TGTGCCAGCAGCGTAGAGCAGGGCAACACTGAAGCTTTCTTT. It is translated as CASSVEQGNTEAFF.

The V call is TRBV28, the J call TRBJ2-2; 12 nucleotides align to TRBD2. J gave up 6 bases and V 10 bases, and 3 bases lay outside the gene matches. From germline, CDR1 is MDHEN and CDR2 SYDVKM. The CDR3 is 13 residues long. The CDR3 nucleotides read TGTGCCACCGGACTAGCGGGGCCCGGGGAGCTGTTTTTT. This gives the protein CATGLAGPGELFF. The whole variable domain, remainder taken from reference TRBV28 and TRBJ2-2, is DVKVTQSSRYLVKRTGEKVFLECVQDMDHENMFWYRQDPGLGLRLIYFSYDVKMKEKGDIPEGYSVSREKKERFSLILESASTNQTSMYLCATGLAGPGELFFGEGSRLTVL.

This chain connects TRBV28 to TRBJ1-1; D remains ambiguous. Per the germline V gene, CDR1 is MDHEN and CDR2 is SYDVKM. The CDR3 is 12 residues long. V was cut by 7 bases and J by 7 bases, with 13 bases left in between. CDR3 protein: CASNGKPGEAFF. For the CDR3, the DNA is TGTGCCAGCAATGGTAAGCCGGGTGAAGCTTTCTTT.

This clone appeared a single time. J is TRBJ1-4 and V is TRBV29-1; 10 nucleotides match TRBD1. CDR1 and CDR2 (germline): SQVTM, ANQGSEA. There are 15 residues in the CDR3. Unmatched junction bases numbered 5, after V lost 6 bases and J lost 1 base. The CDR3 loop reads CSVADRGRTNEKLFF. The CDR3 region has the DNA TGCAGCGTGGCTGACAGGGGGCGAACTAATGAAAAACTGTTTTTT.

V and J are TRBV9 and TRBJ2-3; 8 bases match TRBD2. V was clipped by 3 bases and J by 8 bases; unmatched bases: 8. The CDR3 spans 14 residues. Germline V gene lookup returns CDR1 SGDLS and CDR2 YYNGEE. The CDR3: CASSDSRGGSTQYF. CDR3 in DNA: TGTGCCAGCAGCGACTCACGGGGGGGGTCTACGCAGTATTTT.

The genes are TRBV29-1 and TRBJ2-1; 16 nucleotides match TRBD2. Trimming at V came to 6 bases and at J to 8 bases, leaving 7 bases not matched to a gene. The CDR3 spans 15 residues. Germline values: CDR1 SQVTM, CDR2 ANQGSEA. The DNA of the CDR3 is TGCAGCGTCGTGGGACTAGCGGGAGGGTCATATGAGCAGTTCTTC. As protein: CSVVGLAGGSYEQFF.